This T cell receptor beta chain was identified in a study of blood T cell repertoires in COVID-19. Study-wide context: Sample material is recorded as cDNA or gDNA derived from T cells, B-cell-depleted T cells, or PBMCs.

V was clipped by 5 bases and J by 3 bases, with 11 bases between them. This CDR3 comprises 13 residues. The germline gives CDR1 LNHDA, CDR2 SQIVND (reference sequence). TCRdb's copy holds only in-frame clones and misses some; the assay was immunoSEQ multiplex PCR. The repertoire includes 150,000 to 200,000 clones, roughly 85% of them detected once, and about 3.3% sits in the top ten. This chain connects TRBV19 to TRBJ2-7; a possible D gene is TRBD1 (5 bases). Sequencing was carried out using peripheral blood. This TCR derives from a human donor with acute or convalescent COVID-19. The donor label of this sample is uncertain. The CDR3 DNA reads as TGTGCCAGTAGTCTTCGACAGAACTACGAGCAGTACTTC. It codes for CASSLRQNYEQYF.